This is a list of T cell receptor beta chains from one sample in a study of cytomegalovirus exposure and HLA in healthy donors. Profiled with immunoSEQ multiplex PCR; TCRdb holds only in-frame clones, not every one. The sample includes about 60,000 clones, 85% to 95% seen only once; the top ten take about 7%. Sequencing was carried out using PBMCs. These TCRs come from a woman between 18 and 29 years old in good health and CMV-seropositive. CDR3s include the opening cysteine and the closing phenylalanine or tryptophan. D genes are given only for firm matches. Size tells how often a clone was seen (once, few, many) or the class of an expanded clone, and some rows leave it out.

DNA	CDR3	size	V	J	D
TGTGCCAGCAGTGAAGCCCTCTACGAGCAGTACTTC	CASSEALYEQYF	few	TRBV2	TRBJ2-7	NA
TGTGCCAGCAGTTCGACAGGGTCGGACACTGAAGCTTTCTTT	CASSSTGSDTEAFF	NA	TRBV28	TRBJ1-1	TRBD1
TGTGCCAGCAGAGGATCTCCGGGACAGGCTATAAACGAGCAGTACTTC	CASRGSPGQAINEQYF	NA	TRBV28	TRBJ2-7	TRBD1
TGCAGTGCTAGACTTGAGACTACAGCTTTCTTT	CSARLETTAFF	NA	TRBV20-1	TRBJ1-1	NA
TGTGCCAGCAGCTCGCCTGTCAGGGCTGGGGCCAACGTCCTGACTTTC	CASSSPVRAGANVLTF	NA	TRBV5-4	TRBJ2-6	NA
TGTGCCAGCAGCGACCTCCAGGGGATCTATGGCTACACCTTC	CASSDLQGIYGYTF	NA	TRBV9	TRBJ1-2	NA
TGTGCCAGCAGCTGGGGACAGGGAAATCGGAACACCATATATTTT	CASSWGQGNRNTIYF	NA	TRBV5-6	TRBJ1-3	TRBD1
TGTGCCAGCAGCGTTAACAATGAGCAGTTCTTC	CASSVNNEQFF	NA	TRBV7-2	TRBJ2-1	NA
TGTGCCAGCATCGCGGGAGGTACAGATACGCAGTATTTT	CASIAGGTDTQYF	NA	TRBV6-1	TRBJ2-3	TRBD2
TGTGCCAGCAGCGTAGATGAGGGAGCCGGGGAGACCCAGTACTTC	CASSVDEGAGETQYF	once	TRBV9	TRBJ2-5	NA
TGCGCCAGCAGCCAGGGGACTAGCCCCATTAGCACAGATACGCAGTATTTT	CASSQGTSPISTDTQYF	NA	TRBV4-3	TRBJ2-3	TRBD2
TGTGCCAGCAGTCCCTTGAGCACAGATACGCAGTATTTT	CASSPLSTDTQYF	NA	TRBV27	TRBJ2-3	NA
TGTGCCTGGCCTATAACAGGTTACGTGGATGGCTACACCTTC	CAWPITGYVDGYTF	NA	TRBV30	TRBJ1-2	NA
TGTGCCAGTAGTGTCCGGGGAGGCGAGACCCAGTACTTC	CASSVRGGETQYF	NA	TRBV19	TRBJ2-5	NA
TGTGCCAGCAGTTCCTATGGGGCTAGCACAGATACGCAGTATTTT	CASSSYGASTDTQYF	NA	TRBV9	TRBJ2-3	NA
TGCGCCAGCAGCTTACGGGGAGCGGGAGGAAGCTCCTACGAGCAGTACTTC	CASSLRGAGGSSYEQYF	NA	TRBV4-1	TRBJ2-7	TRBD2
TGTGCCAGCAGCGTAGGGACAGACACAGATACGCAGTATTTT	CASSVGTDTDTQYF	NA	TRBV9	TRBJ2-3	NA
TGTGCCTGGAGTTCACCCCTCCGGGGCTCCTACAATGAGCAGTTCTTC	CAWSSPLRGSYNEQFF	once	TRBV30	TRBJ2-1	NA
TGTGCCAGCAGCTTAACAGCTATGAACACTGAAGCTTTCTTT	CASSLTAMNTEAFF	NA	TRBV7-8	TRBJ1-1	NA